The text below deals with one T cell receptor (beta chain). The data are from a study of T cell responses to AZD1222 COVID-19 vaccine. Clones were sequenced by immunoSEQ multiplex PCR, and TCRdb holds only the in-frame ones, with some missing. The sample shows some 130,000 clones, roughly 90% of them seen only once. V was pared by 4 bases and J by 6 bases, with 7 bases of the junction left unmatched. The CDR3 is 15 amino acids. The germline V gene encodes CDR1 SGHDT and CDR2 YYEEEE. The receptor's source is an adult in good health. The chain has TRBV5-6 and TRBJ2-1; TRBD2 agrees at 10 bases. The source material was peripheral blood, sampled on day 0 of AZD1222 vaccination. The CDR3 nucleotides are TGTGCCAGCAGCCCGATAGCGGGAGGAGGCAATGAGCAGTTCTTC. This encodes CASSPIAGGGNEQFF.